This T cell receptor (beta chain) was captured in a study of T cells expressing NK-cell markers (dated by TCRdb to 2020 to 2022). Regarding the research as a whole: Fewer than ten donors provided sorted CD3+CD56+NKG2C+, CD3+CD56+NKG2C- and CD3+CD56-NKG2C+ T-cell subsets, whose TCR beta-chain repertoires were profiled. All eight donors whose samples were sequenced were randomly selected healthy volunteers, three of them men and five women. Libraries were sequenced as 2 x 150 bp reads on Illumina HiSeq 2000/2500, MiSeq or NextSeq. Of the eight sequenced donors, seven were found to be HCMV-seropositive and one was found to be HCMV-seronegative. Findings and caveats that apply to the study as a whole: Those dominant clonotypes were again the most abundant among CD3+CD56-NKG2C+ cells in several donors, at roughly 25-60.1%. In roughly 6 donors, the dominant CD3+CD56+NKG2C+ clonotypes ranked among the top 10 CD8+ clonotypes, making up about 1.0-7.5% of CD8+ T cells. Whether the expanded NKG2C-expressing T cell clones were specific for HCMV antigens was left unclear.

CDR1 and CDR2 (DFQATT, SNEGSKA) derive from the germline V gene (reference sequence). The CDR3 spans 11 residues, from the cysteine through the phenylalanine. The record lacks a DNA sequence. Reads for this sample came from an Illumina HiSeq 2000. TCR beta cDNA libraries were prepared using 5'RACE template switching, which introduced a universal primer site and unique molecular identifiers. cDNA synthesis was primed from the TCR beta constant segment, followed by two successive PCR amplification steps. In the paper's pipeline: MIGEC was used to demultiplex reads and group reads by UMI, and MiTCR was used to assemble and quantify clonotypes. Only TCR cDNA sequences supported by at least two reads were kept to exclude erroneous sequences. Downstream repertoire analysis used the tcR package, and clonotypes were matched across fractions by CDR3 nucleotide sequence plus V segment. VDJmatch was used to annotate antigen specificity against VDJdb, with one amino acid substitution in CDR3 allowed. The reads, reprocessed by TCRdb, yield one row per CDR3 protein sequence and no DNA. TCRdb, not the authors, supplied the V and J calls. Per the sample table, the count is hundreds of thousands of distinct CDR3 sequences. The top ten constitute 3.5% to 5% of the sample.

A word on this clonotype: Its antigen is not yet known.

To determine HCMV serostatus, a commercial ELISA kit was used to detect HCMV-specific IgG in serum. Ficoll density gradient centrifugation was used to isolate peripheral blood mononuclear cells from blood. The sample was blood T cells: a sorted CD56 or NKG2C T cell subset, CD4+ or CD8+ T cells, or bulk PBMC T cells (not recorded which). The rearrangement combines TRBV20-1 with TRBJ1-5. This TCR was recovered from a woman aged 18 to 75 in good health. The CDR3 reads CSASGDQPQHF.